This T cell receptor beta chain was captured in a study of cytomegalovirus exposure and HLA in healthy donors. Germline CDR1 SSHAT, CDR2 FNYEAQ (reference sequence). This CDR3 is built from 15 residues. V dropped 5 bases and J dropped 4 bases, with 17 bases sitting between them. Sequencing was performed with immunoSEQ multiplex PCR; in TCRdb, only in-frame clones are kept and a portion is missing. The sample holds fewer than 90,000 clones, approximately 84% seen once. This clone occurred once. The chain uses TRBV7-7 and TRBJ2-5; D not resolved. Sequences were obtained from PBMCs. This TCR derives from a woman between 18 and 29 years old in good health and CMV-seropositive. The CDR3 DNA is TGTGCCAGCAGCCGTGGCGAGAGCAGAGGAGAGACCCAGTACTTC. Translation: CASSRGESRGETQYF.